The present T cell receptor beta chain was sequenced within a study of blood T cell repertoires in COVID-19. Study in general: The United States, Italy and Spain supplied acute and convalescent COVID-19 samples.

Adults between roughly 18 and 100 years of age took part from some 25 US areas. Which cohort a participant joined came from the clinical history participants gave. Clones were read by immunoSEQ multiplex PCR, and TCRdb kept only the in-frame ones, dropping some. The table records more than 200,000 clones, around nine tenths of them present only once. This TCR came from a woman aged 30 to 39 who had recovered from COVID-19. Material: PBMCs or T cells enriched from blood (not recorded which).

CDR3 sequence: CATLKYNYGYTF. The CDR3 DNA reads TGTGCCACCCTAAAGTATAACTATGGCTACACCTTC. The V call is TRBV19, the J call TRBJ1-2; no clear D gene. The ends were cut back, 10 bases at V and 1 base at J, with 10 bases in the middle. This CDR3 contains 12 residues. Germline V gene data show CDR1 as LNHDA and CDR2 as SQIVND (reference sequence).